A single count supports the clone carrying this TCR beta chain. The data stem from a study of blood T cell repertoires in COVID-19. Overall study: COVID-19 samples, acute and convalescent, were from the United States, Italy and Spain. In each case, the material was cDNA or gDNA derived from T cells, B-cell-depleted T cells, or PBMCs.

V lost 3 bases and J lost 2, with 12 bases in between. CDR1 is SGHTA and CDR2 is FQGTGA in the germline V gene. The CDR3 extends over 15 amino acids. In the source study's methods: Amplification of reference gene primers was used by the study to estimate nucleated cell counts. The data were produced by immunoSEQ multiplex PCR, yet TCRdb's version contains in-frame clones alone and is incomplete. V and J calls and clone size are given by that table; D and trimming were obtained from the DNA. This table has roughly 43,000 clones, about 87% appearing once. J is TRBJ2-3 and V is TRBV7-3, with D perhaps matching TRBD1 (5 bases). Sample: peripheral blood. The TCR was taken from a human donor in a cohort sampled during active COVID-19. In DNA, the CDR3 is TGTGCCAGCAGCTTGGGGCAGGGAAACACAGATACGCAGTATTTT. Its protein product is CASSLGQGNTDTQYF.